This T cell receptor beta chain comes out of a study of cytomegalovirus exposure and HLA in healthy donors. Study-wide results and caveats: It is likely that the observed cluster of highly shared sequence variants was a sequencing artifact. In a later analysis, most CMV-associated TCR beta chains appeared HLA-restricted. The study recorded 160 or so TCR beta chains that were cytomegalovirus-associated.

In regard to this clone: Antigen unknown.

The germline V and J ends were trimmed by 3 bases and 6 bases, with 12 bases remaining between them. The CDR3 is 13 amino acids. The germline CDR1 and CDR2 sequences are SGHRS and YFSETQ. PCR was performed using 60 Vbeta and 13 Jbeta primers. Repertoires were generated with immunoSEQ multiplex PCR, while TCRdb's copy carries only in-frame clones and drops some. The sample carries 150,000 to 200,000 clones, 75% to 90% recorded once. This sequence joins TRBV5-1 and TRBJ1-2, with D unclear. Sequences were obtained from PBMCs. This TCR derives from a boy between 2 and 15 years old in good health and CMV-seronegative. Written as DNA, the CDR3 is TGCGCCAGCAGCTATGAGGGTCTGGATGGCTACACCTTC. The encoded protein is CASSYEGLDGYTF.